A selection of T cell receptor beta chains follows, all from one sample in a study of response to subunit inactivated influenza vaccine. TCRdb re-called the RT-PCR reads with MiXCR, one entry per CDR3 protein. Here the sample spans 590,000 or so distinct CDR3 sequences, 14% being singletons. Sequencing was performed on PBMCs from blood, taken about 14 days before vaccination. The receptors come from a man aged 50-59 years who received an inactivated influenza vaccine. The CDR3 runs from the conserved cysteine through the conserved F or W. Each record gives: V gene, clone size, CDR3 protein. A clone size is listed for some rows: how often the clone was seen (once, few, many), or a class if it is expanded.

v_gene: TRBV7-6
abundance: once
CDR3aa: CASRGSGDEQFF

v_gene: TRBV7-9
abundance: few
CDR3aa: CASDRTSGSWKTGELFF

v_gene: TRBV4-3
abundance: -
CDR3aa: CASSQVEGGYYGYTF

v_gene: TRBV6-2/TRBV6-3
abundance: -
CDR3aa: CASSMAGTAIHQPQHF

v_gene: TRBV6-5
abundance: -
CDR3aa: CASSYSLGQGVDTGELFF

v_gene: TRBV4-1
abundance: -
CDR3aa: CASSQEEGSYNEQFF

v_gene: TRBV5-1
abundance: -
CDR3aa: CASSLDGGNYNEQFF

v_gene: TRBV28
abundance: few
CDR3aa: CASPPRPAGEYNEQFF

v_gene: TRBV10-3
abundance: -
CDR3aa: CAISAGQNEQFF

v_gene: TRBV7-9
abundance: -
CDR3aa: CASSLLEGQGRYYGYTF

v_gene: TRBV5-1
abundance: few
CDR3aa: CASSLAERQGFTGELFF

v_gene: TRBV20-1
abundance: -
CDR3aa: CSARAALAGQTYEQYF

v_gene: TRBV7-9
abundance: many
CDR3aa: CASSSWTGNTEAFF

v_gene: TRBV18
abundance: few
CDR3aa: CASSPPSQGVSNEQYF

v_gene: TRBV12-3/TRBV12-4
abundance: many
CDR3aa: CASSRTWVGSQETQYF

v_gene: TRBV5-6
abundance: few
CDR3aa: CASSLFRVTQFF

v_gene: TRBV29-1
abundance: once
CDR3aa: CSVEAEGETQYF

v_gene: TRBV20-1
abundance: many
CDR3aa: CSAQVMELAYNEQFF

v_gene: TRBV4-3
abundance: many
CDR3aa: CASSQGRGVFYEQYF

v_gene: TRBV5-1
abundance: many
CDR3aa: CASSLGPTEAFF

v_gene: TRBV4-3
abundance: few
CDR3aa: CASSLEQGPGELFF

v_gene: TRBV5-1
abundance: many
CDR3aa: CASSLGQATGNTIYF

v_gene: TRBV7-2
abundance: many
CDR3aa: CASSWLDRGQTEAFF

v_gene: TRBV10-3
abundance: few
CDR3aa: CAIGEGSGMSSYEQYF

v_gene: TRBV6-2/TRBV6-3
abundance: -
CDR3aa: CANGKTGF

v_gene: TRBV6-4
abundance: -
CDR3aa: CASSSMGGQSNEQFF

v_gene: TRBV3-1
abundance: -
CDR3aa: CASSQGGGVVEQYF

v_gene: TRBV10-3
abundance: -
CDR3aa: CAISESWGTVLGTDTQYF

v_gene: TRBV5-1
abundance: few
CDR3aa: CASSGTTGAYEQYF

v_gene: TRBV7-3
abundance: few
CDR3aa: CASSLRLAGVTDTQYF

v_gene: TRBV15
abundance: few
CDR3aa: CATSRDSGTGAGYTF